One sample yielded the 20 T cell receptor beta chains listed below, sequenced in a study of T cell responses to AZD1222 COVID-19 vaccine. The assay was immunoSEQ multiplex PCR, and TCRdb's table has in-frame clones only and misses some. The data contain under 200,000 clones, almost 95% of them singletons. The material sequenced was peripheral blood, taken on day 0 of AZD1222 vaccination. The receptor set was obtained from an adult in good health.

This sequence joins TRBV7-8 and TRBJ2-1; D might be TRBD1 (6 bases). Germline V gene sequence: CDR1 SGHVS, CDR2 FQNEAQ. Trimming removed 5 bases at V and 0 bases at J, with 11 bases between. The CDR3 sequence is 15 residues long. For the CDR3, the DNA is TGTGCCAGCAGCATCGGACAGTCCTCCTACAATGAGCAGTTCTTC. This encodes CASSIGQSSYNEQFF.

The CDR3 sequence is CSVGSNEQFF. As DNA, the CDR3 is TGCAGCGTAGGGAGTAATGAGCAGTTCTTC. J is TRBJ2-1 and V is TRBV29-1; possible D gene TRBD2, 5 bases. The CDR3 sequence is 10 residues long. Germline loops: CDR1 SQVTM, CDR2 ANQGSEA. V lost 6 bases and J 7 bases, leaving 7 bases between the germline ends.

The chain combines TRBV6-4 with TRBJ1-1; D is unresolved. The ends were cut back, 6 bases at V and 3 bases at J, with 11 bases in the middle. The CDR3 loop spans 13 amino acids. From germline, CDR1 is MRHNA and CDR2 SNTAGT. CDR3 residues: CASSLTGDTEAFF. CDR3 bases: TGTGCCAGCAGCCTCACGGGAGACACTGAAGCTTTCTTT.

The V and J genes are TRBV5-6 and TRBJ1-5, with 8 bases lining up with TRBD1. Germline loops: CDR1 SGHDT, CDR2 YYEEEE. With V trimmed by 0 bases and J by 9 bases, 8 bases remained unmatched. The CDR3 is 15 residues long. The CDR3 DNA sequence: TGTGCCAGCAGCTTGGGGACAGGGTCTTTTTGGCCCCAGCATTTT. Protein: CASSLGTGSFWPQHF.

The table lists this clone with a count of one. The CDR3 sequence is CASSVSGSRTDTQYF. For the CDR3, the DNA is TGTGCCAGCAGTGTTTCGGGGTCCCGCACAGATACGCAGTATTTT. The gene calls are TRBV25-1 and TRBJ2-3; a possible D gene is TRBD2 (5 bases). Germline CDR1 and CDR2: MGHDK and SYGVNS. The CDR3 is made up of 15 amino acids. With 4 bases removed from V and 1 base from J, the gap between germline ends came to 12 bases.

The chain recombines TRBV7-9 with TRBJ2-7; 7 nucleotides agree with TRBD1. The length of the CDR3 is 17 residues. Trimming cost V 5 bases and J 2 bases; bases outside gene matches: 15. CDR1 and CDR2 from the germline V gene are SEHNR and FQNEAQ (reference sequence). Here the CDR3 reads CASSLVRLTGQPYEQYF. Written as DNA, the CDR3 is TGTGCCAGCAGCCTAGTCCGCTTGACAGGGCAACCCTACGAGCAGTACTTC. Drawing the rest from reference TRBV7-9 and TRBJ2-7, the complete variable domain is DTGVSQNPRHKITKRGQNVTFRCDPISEHNRLYWYRQTLGQGPEFLTYFQNEAQLEKSRLLSDRFSAERPKGSFSTLEIQRTEQGDSAMYLCASSLVRLTGQPYEQYFGPGTRLTVT.

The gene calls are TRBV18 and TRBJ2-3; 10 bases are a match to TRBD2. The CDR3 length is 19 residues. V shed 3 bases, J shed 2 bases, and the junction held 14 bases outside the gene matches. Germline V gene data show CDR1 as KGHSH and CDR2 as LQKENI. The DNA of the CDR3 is TGTGCCAGCTCACCTGTTTCCCTAGCGGGAGTCTGGGTCACAGATACGCAGTATTTT. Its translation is CASSPVSLAGVWVTDTQYF.

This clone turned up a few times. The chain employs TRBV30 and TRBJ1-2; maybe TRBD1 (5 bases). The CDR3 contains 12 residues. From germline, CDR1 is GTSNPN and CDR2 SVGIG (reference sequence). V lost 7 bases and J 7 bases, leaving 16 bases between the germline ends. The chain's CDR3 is CASPGGAGGYTF. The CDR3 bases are TGTGCCTCCCCAGGAGGGGCGGGTGGCTACACCTTC.

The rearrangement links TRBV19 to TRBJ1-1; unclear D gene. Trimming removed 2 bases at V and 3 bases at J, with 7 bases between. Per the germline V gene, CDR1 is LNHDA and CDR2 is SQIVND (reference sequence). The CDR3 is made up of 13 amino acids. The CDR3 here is CASSITEYTEAFF. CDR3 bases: TGTGCCAGTAGTATAACGGAGTACACTGAAGCTTTCTTT.

The CDR3 DNA reads as TGTGCCAGCAGCTTAGGGGACAGGGAACAAGAGACCCAGTACTTC. This gives the protein CASSLGDREQETQYF. This chain uses TRBV11-1 with TRBJ2-5, with 9 nucleotides matching TRBD1. J gave up 2 bases and V 1 base, and 2 bases lay outside the gene matches. CDR3 length: 15 amino acids. Germline values: CDR1 SGHAT, CDR2 FQDESV (reference sequence).

In DNA, the CDR3 is TGTGCCAGTAGTATCCCCTTCAGGGGACGCAACTCTGGAAACACCATATATTTT. Protein product: CASSIPFRGRNSGNTIYF. This chain links TRBV19 with TRBJ1-3; D is perhaps TRBD1 (6 bases). Looked up from germline, CDR1 is LNHDA and CDR2 is SQIVND (reference sequence). Trimming removed 3 bases at V and 0 bases at J, with 18 bases between. This CDR3 is 18 amino acids long. The full variable domain, its missing parts supplied by reference TRBV19 and TRBJ1-3, is DGGITQSPKYLFRKEGQNVTLSCEQNLNHDAMYWYRQDPGQGLRLIYYSQIVNDFQKGDIAEGYSVSREKKESFPLTVTSAQKNPTAFYLCASSIPFRGRNSGNTIYFGEGSWLTVV.

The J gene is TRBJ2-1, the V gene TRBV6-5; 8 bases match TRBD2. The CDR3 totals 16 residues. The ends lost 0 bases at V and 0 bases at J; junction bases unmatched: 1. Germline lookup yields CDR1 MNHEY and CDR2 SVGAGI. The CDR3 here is CASSYSSGTSYNEQFF. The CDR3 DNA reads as TGTGCCAGCAGTTACTCTAGCGGGACCTCCTACAATGAGCAGTTCTTC.

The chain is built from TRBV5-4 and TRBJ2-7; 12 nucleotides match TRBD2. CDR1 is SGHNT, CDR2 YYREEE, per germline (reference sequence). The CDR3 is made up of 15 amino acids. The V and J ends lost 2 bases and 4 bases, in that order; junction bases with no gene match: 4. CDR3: CASSFLAGGRYEQYF. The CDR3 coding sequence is TGTGCCAGCAGCTTCCTAGCGGGAGGGAGGTACGAGCAGTACTTC.

The CDR3 here is CASSTRVWNEKLFF. The CDR3 nucleotides read TGTGCCAGTAGTACCCGGGTTTGGAATGAAAAACTGTTTTTT. The chain recombines TRBV19 with TRBJ1-4; no definite D call. Trimming stripped 4 bases from V and 5 bases from J, with 11 bases between. The CDR3 has 14 residues. Germline V CDR1 and CDR2: LNHDA, SQIVND (reference sequence).

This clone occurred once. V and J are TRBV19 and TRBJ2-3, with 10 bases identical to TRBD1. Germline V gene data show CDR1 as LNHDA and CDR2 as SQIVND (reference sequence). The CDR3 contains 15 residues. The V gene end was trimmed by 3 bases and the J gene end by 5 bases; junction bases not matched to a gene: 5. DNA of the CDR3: TGTGCCAGTAGTATTGGGACAGGGGTGGTAGATACGCAGTATTTT. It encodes CASSIGTGVVDTQYF.

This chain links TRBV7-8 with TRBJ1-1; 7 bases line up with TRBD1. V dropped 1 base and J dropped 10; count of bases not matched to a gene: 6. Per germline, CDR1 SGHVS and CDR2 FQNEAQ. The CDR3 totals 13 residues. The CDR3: CASSLETGLGAFF. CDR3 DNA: TGTGCCAGCAGCTTAGAGACAGGGTTGGGAGCTTTCTTT.

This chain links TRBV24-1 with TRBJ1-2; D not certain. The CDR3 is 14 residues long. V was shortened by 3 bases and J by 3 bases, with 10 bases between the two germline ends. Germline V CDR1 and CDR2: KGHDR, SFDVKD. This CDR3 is CATSDRVRDYGYTF. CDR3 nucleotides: TGTGCCACCAGTGATAGGGTAAGGGACTATGGCTACACCTTC.

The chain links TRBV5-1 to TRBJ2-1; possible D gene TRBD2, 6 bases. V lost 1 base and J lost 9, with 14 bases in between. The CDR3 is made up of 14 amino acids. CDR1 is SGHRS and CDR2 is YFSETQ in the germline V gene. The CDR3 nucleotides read TGCGCCAGCAGCTTGAGAACGGGGGAAGGTGAGCAGTTCTTC. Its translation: CASSLRTGEGEQFF.

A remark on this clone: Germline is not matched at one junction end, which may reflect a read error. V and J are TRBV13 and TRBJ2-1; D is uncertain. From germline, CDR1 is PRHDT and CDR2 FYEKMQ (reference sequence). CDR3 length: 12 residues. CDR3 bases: TGTGCCAGCAGCCTAGGTTGGACGGAGCAGTTCTTC. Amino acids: CASSLGWTEQFF.

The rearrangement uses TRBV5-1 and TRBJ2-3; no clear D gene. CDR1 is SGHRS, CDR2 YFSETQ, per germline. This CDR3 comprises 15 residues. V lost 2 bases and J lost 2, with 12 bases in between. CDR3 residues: CASSLVGGPTDTQYF. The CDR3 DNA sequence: TGCGCCAGCAGCTTAGTGGGCGGACCCACAGATACGCAGTATTTT.